Presented here are 15 T cell receptor beta chains from one specimen sequenced in a study of cytomegalovirus exposure and HLA in healthy donors. This PCR relied on a set of 60 Vbeta primers and 13 Jbeta primers. Libraries were prepared by immunoSEQ multiplex PCR; TCRdb keeps only in-frame clonotypes and omits some of them. There are 200,000 or so clones in the sample; about 78% occur only once, and 3.8% lies in the top ten. The material sequenced was PBMCs. Source of these receptors: a male donor in good health and CMV-seronegative.

This rearrangement joins TRBV10-2 to TRBJ2-5; D is possibly TRBD2 (6 bases). Between the trimmed V and J ends, which lost 3 bases and 7 bases, there was a span of 12 bases. The germline CDR1 and CDR2 sequences are WSHSY and SAAADI. The CDR3 is made up of 13 amino acids. The CDR3 coding sequence is TGCGCCAGCAGTGAACTGGAGGGAAGGACCCAGTACTTC. This gives the protein CASSELEGRTQYF.

The gene calls are TRBV4-1 and TRBJ2-1; TRBD2 agrees at 14 bases. CDR1 MGHRA and CDR2 YSYEKL come from the germline V gene. CDR3 length equals 15 residues. Trimming cost V 5 bases and J 9 bases; bases outside gene matches: 6. This CDR3 is CASSAGLAGVLEQFF. CDR3 coding DNA: TGCGCCAGCAGCGCGGGACTAGCGGGAGTTCTTGAGCAGTTCTTC.

There are a few counts of this clone. The rearrangement uses TRBV2 and TRBJ1-5, with D unclear. V dropped 3 bases and J dropped 0 bases, with 3 bases sitting between them. In germline, CDR1 is SNHLY, CDR2 FYNNEI. The CDR3 has 13 residues. CDR3 protein: CASSDSSNQPQHF. The CDR3 DNA follows: TGTGCCAGCAGTGATAGTAGCAATCAGCCCCAGCATTTT.

V gene TRBV5-1 combines with J gene TRBJ2-7; maybe TRBD2 (5 bases). The CDR3 length is 13 residues. Trimming took off 3 bases at V and 4 bases at J, with 11 bases between the two ends. Germline CDR1 SGHRS, CDR2 YFSETQ. For the CDR3, the DNA is TGCGCCAGCAGCTCCCGACGGGGTTACGAGCAGTACTTC. It translates to CASSSRRGYEQYF.

The chain links TRBV5-6 to TRBJ2-7, with 8 bases that match TRBD1. This CDR3 spans 16 amino acids. Trimming at V came to 4 bases and at J to 2 bases, leaving 11 bases not matched to a gene. The V gene's germline CDR1 is SGHDT and CDR2 YYEEEE. This chain's CDR3 is CASSLPGTGSPYEQYF. CDR3 coding DNA: TGTGCCAGCAGCCTCCCCGGGACAGGAAGCCCCTACGAGCAGTACTTC.

The V call is TRBV6-6, the J call TRBJ1-1; D ambiguous. The CDR3 runs 11 residues. The germline V and J ends were trimmed by 6 bases and 5 bases, with 7 bases remaining between them. Germline values: CDR1 MNHNY, CDR2 SVGAGI (reference sequence). CDR3 coding DNA: TGTGCCAGCAGCTGGACTACTGAAGCTTTCTTT. Protein: CASSWTTEAFF.

The rearrangement uses TRBV5-6 and TRBJ2-1; D gene ambiguous. Germline V lookup: CDR1 SGHDT, CDR2 YYEEEE. V dropped 2 bases and J dropped 0 bases, with 9 bases sitting between them. CDR3 length: 15 residues. The DNA of the CDR3 is TGTGCCAGCAGCTTTGAGGTGAGCTCCTACAATGAGCAGTTCTTC. Encoded protein: CASSFEVSSYNEQFF.

This clone was seen many times. The rearrangement uses TRBV6-1 and TRBJ1-2; TRBD1 matches at 9 bases. CDR3 length equals 14 residues. Germline assignment: CDR1 MNHNS and CDR2 SASEGT. V was pared by 7 bases and J by 3 bases, with 6 bases of the junction left unmatched. The CDR3 DNA reads as TGTGCCAGCAACCGGGACAGGGTAGACTATGGCTACACCTTC. This codes for CASNRDRVDYGYTF.

This clone was seen more than once but under ten times. The chain combines TRBV6-5 with TRBJ2-7; 12 nucleotides align to TRBD2. V was pared by 4 bases and J by 6 bases, with 7 bases of the junction left unmatched. The CDR3 contains 15 residues. Germline V gives CDR1 MNHEY, CDR2 SVGAGI. The CDR3 region is CASSSPLAGGSEQYF. The CDR3 bases are TGTGCCAGCAGTTCCCCTCTAGCGGGAGGGTCCGAGCAGTACTTC.

The V gene is TRBV6-1, the J gene TRBJ2-1; TRBD2 matches 11 bases. The CDR3 covers 15 residues. Germline-derived CDR1 and CDR2 are MNHNS and SASEGT. Unmatched junction bases numbered 7, after V lost 2 bases and J lost 10 bases. CDR3 coding DNA: TGTGCCAGCAGTGAACCACTAGCGGGAGTTGGAGAGCAGTTCTTC. This codes for CASSEPLAGVGEQFF.

The chain carries TRBV29-1 and TRBJ1-3, with 7 bases lining up with TRBD1. The V gene's germline CDR1 is SQVTM and CDR2 ANQGSEA. With 6 bases clipped from V and 1 base from J, the junction kept 6 bases outside the gene matches. The CDR3 consists of 14 residues. CDR3 nucleotide sequence: TGCAGCGTCGAGCAGGGGGTTTCTGGAAACACCATATATTTT. Its translation is CSVEQGVSGNTIYF.

The chain employs TRBV7-9 and TRBJ2-2; 13 positions agree with TRBD2. Germline CDR1 and CDR2: SEHNR and FQNEAQ (reference sequence). CDR3 size: 17 residues. Trimming at V came to 5 bases and at J to 6 bases, leaving 9 bases not matched to a gene. The CDR3, as DNA: TGTGCCAGCAGCCCTGAAGGGGGACTAGCGGGACCCGGGGAGCTGTTTTTT. Translation: CASSPEGGLAGPGELFF. The full variable domain, rest sourced from reference TRBV7-9 and TRBJ2-2, is DTGVSQNPRHKITKRGQNVTFRCDPISEHNRLYWYRQTLGQGPEFLTYFQNEAQLEKSRLLSDRFSAERPKGSFSTLEIQRTEQGDSAMYLCASSPEGGLAGPGELFFGEGSRLTVL.

The chain carries TRBV4-2 and TRBJ2-3; TRBD2 aligns across 12 bases. J lost 0 bases, V lost 0 bases, and 1 base had no gene match. This CDR3 comprises 17 residues. The germline gives CDR1 LGHNA, CDR2 YNFKEQ. CDR3 DNA sequence: TGTGCCAGCAGCCAAGATGGGACTAGCGGGAGCACAGATACGCAGTATTTT. This sequence encodes CASSQDGTSGSTDTQYF.

The J gene is TRBJ2-5, the V gene TRBV2; D not resolved. V gave up 6 bases and J gave up 4 bases, with 21 bases separating them. The CDR3 consists of 16 residues. Germline CDR1 and CDR2: SNHLY and FYNNEI. For the CDR3, the DNA is TGTGCCAGCAGGCCCCTTGGGCAGGTAAAAGGAGAGACCCAGTACTTC. This translates into CASRPLGQVKGETQYF.

This chain links TRBV4-1 with TRBJ2-5; no definite D call. The DNA end is a closer match to TRBJ2-7, so the J assignment may be wrong. This CDR3 comprises 13 residues. Germline V gene data show CDR1 as MGHRA and CDR2 as YSYEKL. The CDR3 protein is CASSQDPGFEQYF. As DNA, the CDR3 is TGCGCCAGCAGCCAAGACCCGGGTTTCGAGCAGTACTTC.